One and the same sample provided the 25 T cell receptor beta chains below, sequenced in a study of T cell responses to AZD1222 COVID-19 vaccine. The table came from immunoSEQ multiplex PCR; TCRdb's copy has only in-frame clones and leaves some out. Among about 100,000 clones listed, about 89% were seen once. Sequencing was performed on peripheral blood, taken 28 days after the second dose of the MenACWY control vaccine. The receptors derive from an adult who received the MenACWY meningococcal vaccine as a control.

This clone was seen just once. The CDR3 DNA reads as TGTGCCAGCAGTTTAAACAGCAATGGGGCGAGCTCCTACGAGCAGTACTTC. Encoded protein: CASSLNSNGASSYEQYF. V is TRBV28 and J is TRBJ2-7; D may be TRBD1 (5 bases). Trimming stripped 2 bases from V and 0 bases from J, with 17 bases between. The CDR3 contains 17 residues. The germline V gene has CDR1 MDHEN and CDR2 SYDVKM.

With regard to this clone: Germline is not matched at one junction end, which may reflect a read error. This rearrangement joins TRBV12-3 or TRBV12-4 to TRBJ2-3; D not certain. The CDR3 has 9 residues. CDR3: CASSLERHF. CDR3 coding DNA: TGTGCCAGCAGTTTAGAGAGGCATTTT.

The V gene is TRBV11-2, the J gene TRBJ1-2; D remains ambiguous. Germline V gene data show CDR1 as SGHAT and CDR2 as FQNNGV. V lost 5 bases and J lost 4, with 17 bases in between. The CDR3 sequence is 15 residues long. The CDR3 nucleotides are TGTGCCAGCAGCGGCACCCTGACTTTAGGCTATGGCTACACCTTC. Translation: CASSGTLTLGYGYTF.

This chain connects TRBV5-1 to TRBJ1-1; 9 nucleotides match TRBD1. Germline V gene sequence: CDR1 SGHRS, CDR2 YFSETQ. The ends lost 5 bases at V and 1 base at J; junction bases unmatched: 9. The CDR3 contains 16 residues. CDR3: CASSIGWGQGNTEAFF. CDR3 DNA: TGCGCCAGCAGTATCGGGTGGGGACAGGGGAACACTGAAGCTTTCTTT.

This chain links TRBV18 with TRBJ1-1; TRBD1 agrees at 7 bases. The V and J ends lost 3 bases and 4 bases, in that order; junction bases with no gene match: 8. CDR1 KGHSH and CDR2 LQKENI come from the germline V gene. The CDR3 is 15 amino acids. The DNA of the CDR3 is TGTGCCAGCTCACCTCCGACAGGGCGAGTCACTGAAGCTTTCTTT. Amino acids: CASSPPTGRVTEAFF.

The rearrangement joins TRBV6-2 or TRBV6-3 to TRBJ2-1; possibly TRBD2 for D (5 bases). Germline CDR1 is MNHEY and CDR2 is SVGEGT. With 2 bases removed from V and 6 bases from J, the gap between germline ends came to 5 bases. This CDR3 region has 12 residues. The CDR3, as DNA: TGTGCCAGCAGTTACGAGGGCAATGAGCAGTTCTTC. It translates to CASSYEGNEQFF.

CDR3 amino acids: CASSGTSVIYEQYF. The CDR3 bases are TGTGCCAGCTCGGGGACTAGCGTAATCTACGAGCAGTACTTC. The chain combines TRBV18 with TRBJ2-7; 10 nucleotides line up with TRBD2. V trimming: 6 bases; J trimming: 3 bases; junction bases outside the gene matches: 5. The CDR3 length is 14 residues. Germline CDR1 KGHSH, CDR2 LQKENI.

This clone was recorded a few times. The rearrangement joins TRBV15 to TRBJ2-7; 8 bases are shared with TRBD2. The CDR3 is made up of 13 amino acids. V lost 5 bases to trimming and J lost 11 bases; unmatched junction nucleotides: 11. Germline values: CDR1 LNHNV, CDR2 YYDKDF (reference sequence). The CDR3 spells CATSHSSGGREYF. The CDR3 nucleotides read TGTGCCACCAGCCACTCCTCGGGGGGGCGCGAGTACTTC.

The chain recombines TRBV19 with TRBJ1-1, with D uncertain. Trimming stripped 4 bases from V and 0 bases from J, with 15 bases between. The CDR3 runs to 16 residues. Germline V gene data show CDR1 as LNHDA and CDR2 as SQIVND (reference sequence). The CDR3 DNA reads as TGTGCCAGTAGTAAAGGCGGCGGGCAGGTGAACACTGAAGCTTTCTTT. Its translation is CASSKGGGQVNTEAFF.

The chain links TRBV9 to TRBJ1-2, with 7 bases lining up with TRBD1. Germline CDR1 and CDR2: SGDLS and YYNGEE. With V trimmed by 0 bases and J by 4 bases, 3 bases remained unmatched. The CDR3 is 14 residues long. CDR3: CASSVGGQTYGYTF. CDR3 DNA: TGTGCCAGCAGCGTAGGGGGACAGACCTATGGCTACACCTTC.

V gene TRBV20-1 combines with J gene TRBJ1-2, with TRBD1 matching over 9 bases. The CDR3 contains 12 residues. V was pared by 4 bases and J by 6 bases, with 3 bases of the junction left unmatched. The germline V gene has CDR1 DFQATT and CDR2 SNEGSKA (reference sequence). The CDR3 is CSATDRGNGYTF. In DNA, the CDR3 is TGCAGTGCTACTGACAGGGGGAATGGCTACACCTTC.

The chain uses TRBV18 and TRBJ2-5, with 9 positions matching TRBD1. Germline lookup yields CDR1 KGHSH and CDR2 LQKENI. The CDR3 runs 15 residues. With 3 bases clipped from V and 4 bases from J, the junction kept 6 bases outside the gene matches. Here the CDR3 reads CASSPYPTGGETQYF. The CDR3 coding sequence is TGTGCCAGCTCACCTTACCCGACAGGGGGAGAGACCCAGTACTTC.

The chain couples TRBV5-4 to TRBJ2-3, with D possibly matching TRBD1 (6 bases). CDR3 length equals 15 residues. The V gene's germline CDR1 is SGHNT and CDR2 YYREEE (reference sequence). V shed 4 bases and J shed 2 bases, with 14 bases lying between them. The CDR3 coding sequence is TGTGCCAGCAGCCTGGGCGGACAGTACACAGATACGCAGTATTTT. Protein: CASSLGGQYTDTQYF.

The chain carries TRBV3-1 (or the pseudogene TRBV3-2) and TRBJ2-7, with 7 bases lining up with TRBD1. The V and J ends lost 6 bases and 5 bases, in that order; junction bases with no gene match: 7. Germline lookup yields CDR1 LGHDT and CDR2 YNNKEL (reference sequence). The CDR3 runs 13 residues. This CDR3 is CASRPTQGDEQYF. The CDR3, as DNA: TGTGCCAGCAGACCGACTCAGGGGGACGAGCAGTACTTC.

CDR3 nucleotide sequence: TGTGCCAGCAGCGGGAGCCTCAATCAGCCCCAGCATTTT. It is translated as CASSGSLNQPQHF. V and J are TRBV11-1 and TRBJ1-5, with no clear D. The ends were cut back, 5 bases at V and 3 bases at J, with 8 bases in the middle. The germline V gene has CDR1 SGHAT and CDR2 FQDESV (reference sequence). CDR3 size: 13 residues.

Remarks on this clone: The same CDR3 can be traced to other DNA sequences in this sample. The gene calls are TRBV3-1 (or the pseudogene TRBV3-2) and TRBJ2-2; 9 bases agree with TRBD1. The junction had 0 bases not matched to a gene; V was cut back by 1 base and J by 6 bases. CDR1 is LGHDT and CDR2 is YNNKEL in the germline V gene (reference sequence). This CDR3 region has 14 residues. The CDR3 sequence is CASSQGDRAGELFF. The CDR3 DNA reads TGTGCCAGCAGCCAAGGGGACAGGGCCGGGGAGCTGTTTTTT.

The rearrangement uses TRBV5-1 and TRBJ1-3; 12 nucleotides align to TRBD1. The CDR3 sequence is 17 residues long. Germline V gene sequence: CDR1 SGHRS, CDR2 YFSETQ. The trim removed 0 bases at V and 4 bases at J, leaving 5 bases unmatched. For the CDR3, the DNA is TGCGCCAGCAGCTTGGCGGGACAGGGGGCTTACGGAAACACCATATATTTT. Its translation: CASSLAGQGAYGNTIYF.

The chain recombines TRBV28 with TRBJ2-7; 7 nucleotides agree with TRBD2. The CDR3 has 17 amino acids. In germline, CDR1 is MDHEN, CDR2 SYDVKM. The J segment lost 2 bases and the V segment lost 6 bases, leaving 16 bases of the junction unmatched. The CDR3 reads CASRLQSAGPRTYEQYF. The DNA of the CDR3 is TGTGCCAGCAGACTCCAATCAGCGGGACCGAGGACCTACGAGCAGTACTTC.

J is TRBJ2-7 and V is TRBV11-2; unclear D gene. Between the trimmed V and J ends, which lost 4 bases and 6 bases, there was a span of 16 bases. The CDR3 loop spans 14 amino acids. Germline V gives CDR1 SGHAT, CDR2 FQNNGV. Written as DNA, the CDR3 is TGTGCCAGCAGCTCCTCAAGGGCCCTACTCGAGCAGTACTTC. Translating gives CASSSSRALLEQYF.

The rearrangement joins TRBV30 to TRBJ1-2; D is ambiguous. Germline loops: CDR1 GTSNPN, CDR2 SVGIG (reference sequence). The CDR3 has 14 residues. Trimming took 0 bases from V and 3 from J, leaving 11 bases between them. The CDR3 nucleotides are TGTGCCTGGAGTGTATTGACGGAAGACTATGGCTACACCTTC. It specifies CAWSVLTEDYGYTF.

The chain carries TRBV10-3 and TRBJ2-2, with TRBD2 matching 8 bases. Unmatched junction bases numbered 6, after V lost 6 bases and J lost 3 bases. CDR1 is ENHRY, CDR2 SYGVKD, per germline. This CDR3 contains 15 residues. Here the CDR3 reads CAISQTSEDTGELFF. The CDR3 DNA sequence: TGTGCCATCAGCCAGACTAGCGAGGACACCGGGGAGCTGTTTTTT.

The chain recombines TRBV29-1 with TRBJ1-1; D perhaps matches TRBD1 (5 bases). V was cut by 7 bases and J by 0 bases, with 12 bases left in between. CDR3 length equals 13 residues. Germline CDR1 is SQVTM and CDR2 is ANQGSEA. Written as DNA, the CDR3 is TGCAGCGGTCTGACAGACATGAACACTGAAGCTTTCTTT. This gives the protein CSGLTDMNTEAFF. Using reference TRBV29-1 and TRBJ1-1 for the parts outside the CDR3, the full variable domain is SAVISQKPSRDICQRGTSLTIQCQVDSQVTMMFWYRQQPGQSLTLIATANQGSEATYESGFVIDKFPISRPNLTFSTLTVSNMSPEDSSIYLCSGLTDMNTEAFFGQGTRLTVV.

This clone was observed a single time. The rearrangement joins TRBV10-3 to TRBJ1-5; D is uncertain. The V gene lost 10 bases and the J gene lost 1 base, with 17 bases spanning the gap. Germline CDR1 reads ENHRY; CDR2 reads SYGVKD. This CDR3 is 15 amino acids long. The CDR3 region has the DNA TGTGCCACGGCGCGGGGTTTCGGGAGCAATCAGCCCCAGCATTTT. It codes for CATARGFGSNQPQHF.

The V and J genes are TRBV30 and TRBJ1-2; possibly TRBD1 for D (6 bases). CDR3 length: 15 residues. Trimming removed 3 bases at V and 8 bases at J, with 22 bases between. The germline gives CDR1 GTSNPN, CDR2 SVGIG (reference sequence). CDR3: CAWRLAGEPWRGYTF. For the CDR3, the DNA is TGTGCCTGGAGACTAGCAGGGGAACCTTGGAGAGGCTACACCTTC.

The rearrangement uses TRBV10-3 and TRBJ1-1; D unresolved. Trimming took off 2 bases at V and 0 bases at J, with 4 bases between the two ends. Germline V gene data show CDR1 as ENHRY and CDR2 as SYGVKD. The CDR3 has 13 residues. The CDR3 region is CAISETVNTEAFF. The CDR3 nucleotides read TGTGCCATCAGTGAGACAGTGAACACTGAAGCTTTCTTT.